The present entry profiles one T cell receptor beta chain with its context. No antigen is known for it. The CDR3 loop spans 13 amino acids. Trimming stripped 3 bases from V and 8 bases from J, with 13 bases between. Germline CDR1 reads GTSNPN; CDR2 reads SVGIG (reference sequence). This sample is part of a study of T cells in Graves' hyperthyroidism and ophthalmopathy. Study outcomes and limitations: Blood also held most thyroid clonotypes expanded beyond 0.001. The authors' 13 V-J model separated ophthalmopathy from stable hyperthyroidism.

Amplification of TCR beta CDR3 regions was performed using RNA transcripts as template. The HTBI primer set drove a first-round RT-PCR of the TCR CDR3. TCRdb reanalysed the multiplex PCR reads using MiXCR and keeps one entry per CDR3 protein. The table records about 690,000 distinct CDR3 sequences, approximately 15% of them present only once. The chain combines TRBV30 with TRBJ1-4; D might be TRBD1 (5 bases). The clonotype comes from a man between 45 and 60 years old with Graves' hyperthyroidism. Sequencing was carried out using blood. The CDR3 nucleotides are TGTGCCTGGAGGGCAGGGATGAAGGAAAAACTGTTTTTT. Translating gives CAWRAGMKEKLFF.